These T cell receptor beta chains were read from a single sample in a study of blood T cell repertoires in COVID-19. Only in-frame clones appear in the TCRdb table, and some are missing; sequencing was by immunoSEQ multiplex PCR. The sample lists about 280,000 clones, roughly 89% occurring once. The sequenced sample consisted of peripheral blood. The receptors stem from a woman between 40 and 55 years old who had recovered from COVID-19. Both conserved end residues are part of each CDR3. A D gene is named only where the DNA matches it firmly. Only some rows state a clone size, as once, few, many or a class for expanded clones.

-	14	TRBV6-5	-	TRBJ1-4	TGTGCCAGCTTTCCGGGACAACGGAAAGAAAAACTGTTTTTT	CASFPGQRKEKLFF
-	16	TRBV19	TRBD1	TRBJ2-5	TGTGCCAGTAGCACAAACCCCGGGACAGGGGAAGAGACCCAGTACTTC	CASSTNPGTGEETQYF
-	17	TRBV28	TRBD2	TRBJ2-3	TGTGCCAGCAGTTTGCCGGGGACTAGCGTTCCGGCAGATACGCAGTATTTT	CASSLPGTSVPADTQYF
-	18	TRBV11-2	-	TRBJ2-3	TGTGCCAGCAGCCAACAAACAGGGATCGGGTATAGCACAGATACGCAGTATTTT	CASSQQTGIGYSTDTQYF
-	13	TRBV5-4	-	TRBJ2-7	TGTGCCAGCAGCTTAGACCGACAGGACGAGCAGTACTTC	CASSLDRQDEQYF
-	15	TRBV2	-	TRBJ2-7	TGTGCCAGCAGTCGTCAGGGGTCCGTGTCCTACGAGCAGTACTTC	CASSRQGSVSYEQYF
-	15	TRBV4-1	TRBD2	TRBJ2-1	TGCGCCAGCAGCCAAACTAGCGGGAGTGTCTATGAGCAGTTCTTC	CASSQTSGSVYEQFF
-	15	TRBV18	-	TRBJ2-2	TGTGCCAGCTCACGCTCGACAGATAACACCGGGGAGCTGTTTTTT	CASSRSTDNTGELFF
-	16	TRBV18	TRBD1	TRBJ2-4	TGTGCCAGCTCACCGAGTTGGGACAGGGGGAAAAACATTCAGTACTTC	CASSPSWDRGKNIQYF
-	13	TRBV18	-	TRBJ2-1	TGTGCCAGCTCACCCCGGACAGACAATGAGCAGTTCTTC	CASSPRTDNEQFF
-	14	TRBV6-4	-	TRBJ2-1	TGTGCCAGCAGTTTAACAGGGAACAACAATGAGCAGTTCTTC	CASSLTGNNNEQFF
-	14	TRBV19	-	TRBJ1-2	TGTGCCAGTAGTCGTCAGAGGGGGACCTATGGCTACACCTTC	CASSRQRGTYGYTF
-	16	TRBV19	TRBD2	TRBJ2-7	TGTGCCAGTAGTATAAAAGCGGGAGGGCCTTACTACGAGCAGTACTTC	CASSIKAGGPYYEQYF
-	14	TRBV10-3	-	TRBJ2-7	TGTGCCATCAGCTCACAGGACGGAACCTACGAGCAGTACTTC	CAISSQDGTYEQYF
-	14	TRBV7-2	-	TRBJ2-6	TGTGCCAGCGCAACGAGCTCTGGGGCCAACGTCCTGACTTTC	CASATSSGANVLTF
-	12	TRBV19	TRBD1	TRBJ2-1	TGTGCCAGTGGGGACAGTGGCAATGAGCAGTTCTTC	CASGDSGNEQFF
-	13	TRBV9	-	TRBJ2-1	TGTGCCAGCAGTCCCAGACTAGTACAAGAGCAGTTCTTC	CASSPRLVQEQFF
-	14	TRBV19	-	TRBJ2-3	TGTGCCAGTAGCACCCGGGAATACACAGATACGCAGTATTTT	CASSTREYTDTQYF
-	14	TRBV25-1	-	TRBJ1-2	TGTGCCAGCAGTGAATTTGTAGGGGGACATGGCTACACCTTC	CASSEFVGGHGYTF
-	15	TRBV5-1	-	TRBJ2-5	TGCGCCAGCAGCTTGATCTCAGGGGACCAAGAGACCCAGTACTTC	CASSLISGDQETQYF
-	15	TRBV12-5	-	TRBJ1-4	TGTGCTAGTGGTTCCGACAGTCCCGGTAATGAAAAACTGTTTTTT	CASGSDSPGNEKLFF
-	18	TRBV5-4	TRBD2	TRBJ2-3	TGTGCCAGCAGCCCCCCGGCTCTAGCGGGTGCCTACACAGATACGCAGTATTTT	CASSPPALAGAYTDTQYF
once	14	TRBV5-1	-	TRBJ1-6	TGCGCCAGCAGCTTGAAGGCGGGGGATTCACCCCTCCACTTT	CASSLKAGDSPLHF
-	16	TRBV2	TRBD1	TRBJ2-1	TGTGCCAGCAGTTTTCCCGGGACAGGGGGCTACAATGAGCAGTTCTTC	CASSFPGTGGYNEQFF
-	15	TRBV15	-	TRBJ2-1	TGTGCCACCAGCAGAGATTTGGTAGCTCCGAATGAGCAGTTCTTC	CATSRDLVAPNEQFF